The 27 T cell receptor beta chains in this list originate from one sample, sequenced in a study of regulatory T cells in long-lasting Graves disease. Arm-PCR of CDR3 regions and iRepertoire HTBI primers were the basis on which TCR beta libraries were built. TCRdb processed the multiplex PCR reads anew with MiXCR; each CDR3 protein has one entry. The sample holds fewer than 400,000 distinct CDR3 sequences, about 20% seen once. Described time point: newly diagnosed GD, antithyroid drugs for less than 3 months. Scientists built the TCR library using RNA that was extracted from PBMCs. The sample consisted of peripheral blood mononuclear cells (PBMCs), taken at new diagnosis, from a patient treated with antithyroid drugs. These receptors were collected from a female donor with Graves disease.

This clonotype has a count of ten or more. V is TRBV4-1 and J is TRBJ2-5, with D unclear. Germline loops: CDR1 MGHRA, CDR2 YSYEKL. The CDR3 is made up of 14 amino acids. V gave up 1 base and J gave up 2 bases, with 8 bases separating them. CDR3 residues: CASSQGADQETQYF. CDR3 coding DNA: TGCGCCAGCAGCCAAGGGGCTGATCAAGAGACCCAGTACTTC.

This clonotype was detected ten times or more. The V call is TRBV5-1, the J call TRBJ2-7; perhaps D is TRBD1 or TRBD2 (7 bases each). Germline V gives CDR1 SGHRS, CDR2 YFSETQ. The CDR3 sequence is 13 residues long. Trimming removed 4 bases at V and 7 bases at J, with 15 bases between. The CDR3 region has the DNA TGCGCCAGCAGCCCAGCAGGGGGGGCAGAGCAGTACTTC. It specifies CASSPAGGAEQYF.

Many counts were recorded for this clonotype. The chain uses TRBV12-3 or TRBV12-4 and TRBJ2-1; 13 positions match TRBD2. This CDR3 spans 15 amino acids. After removal of 6 bases from V and 5 bases from J, the junction contained 4 bases not matched to a gene. The CDR3 sequence is CASRRLAGGHNEQFF. For the CDR3, the DNA is TGTGCCAGCAGGCGACTAGCGGGAGGCCACAATGAGCAGTTCTTC.

Concerning this clonotype itself: A far larger clone differs by one base, so this is likely a read error. This chain joins TRBV19 and TRBJ2-1, with D perhaps matching TRBD2 (5 bases). Looked up from germline, CDR1 is LNHDA and CDR2 is SQIVND (reference sequence). The length of the CDR3 is 15 residues. Trimming removed 7 bases from V and 13 bases from J, with 26 bases in between. CDR3 sequence: CASMRTSAAQETQFF. As DNA, the CDR3 is TGTGCCAGTATGCGGACCTCAGCGGCTCAAGAGACCCAGTTCTTC. Supplemented by reference TRBV19 and TRBJ2-1, the full variable domain reads DGGITQSPKYLFRKEGQNVTLSCEQNLNHDAMYWYRQDPGQGLRLIYYSQIVNDFQKGDIAEGYSVSREKKESFPLTVTSAQKNPTAFYLCASMRTSAAQETQFFGPGTRLTVL.

This clonotype came up many times. The chain combines TRBV6-2 or TRBV6-3 with TRBJ2-2; unclear D gene. There are 12 residues in the CDR3. V lost 7 bases and J lost 1, with 4 bases in between. Germline V lookup: CDR1 MNHEY, CDR2 SVGEGT. The CDR3 sequence: CASNLNTGELFF. The CDR3 nucleotides are TGTGCCAGCAACTTGAACACCGGGGAGCTGTTTTTT.

This clonotype occurred a few times. The rearrangement links TRBV29-1 to TRBJ2-1, with 7 bases lining up with TRBD2. This CDR3 is 16 amino acids long. Germline loops: CDR1 SQVTM, CDR2 ANQGSEA. The V and J ends lost 4 bases and 0 bases, in that order; junction bases with no gene match: 9. The CDR3: CSVAALAESSYNEQFF. In DNA form, the CDR3 reads TGCAGCGTTGCTGCTCTAGCGGAGAGCTCCTACAATGAGCAGTTCTTC.

This clonotype was counted a few times. This may stem from a read error, because a much larger clone lies one nucleotide away. The chain employs TRBV30 and TRBJ1-4; D unclear. CDR3 length equals 12 residues. Germline V lookup: CDR1 GTSNPN, CDR2 SVGIG (reference sequence). V lost 0 bases, J lost 8 bases, and 7 bases lay in between. In nucleotides, the CDR3 is TGTGCCTGGAGTGTAAACGGAGAAAAACTGTTTTTT. Translation: CAWSVNGEKLFF.

The chain couples TRBV12-3 or TRBV12-4 to TRBJ2-3; 10 nucleotides align to TRBD1. V shed 3 bases and J 7 bases; nucleotides not matched to a gene: 4. The CDR3 is 14 residues long. The CDR3 loop is CASSFGTGAYTQYF. The CDR3 region has the DNA TGTGCCAGCAGTTTCGGGACAGGGGCATATACGCAGTATTTT.

The sample holds a few counts of this clonotype. J is TRBJ2-5 and V is TRBV12-3 or TRBV12-4, with D unresolved. V was clipped by 2 bases and J by 9 bases, with 7 bases between them. The CDR3 consists of 11 residues. CDR3 nucleotide sequence: TGTGCCAGCAGTTTAAGTGCAGCCCAGTACTTC. Translating gives CASSLSAAQYF.

This rearrangement joins TRBV12-3 or TRBV12-4 to TRBJ2-2; no definite D call. This CDR3 contains 14 residues. V was trimmed by 5 bases and J by 5 bases, leaving 12 bases between them. The CDR3 loop reads CASSPLPGTGELFF. CDR3 nucleotide sequence: TGTGCCAGCAGTCCCCTGCCGGGTACCGGGGAGCTGTTTTTT.

This clonotype was found many times. The chain carries TRBV28 and TRBJ1-5; D possibly corresponds to TRBD1 (6 bases). V was clipped by 6 bases and J by 5 bases, with 14 bases between them. The V gene's germline CDR1 is MDHEN and CDR2 SYDVKM. The CDR3 sequence is 14 residues long. CDR3 in amino acids: CASRGSGEDQPQHF. CDR3 nucleotide sequence: TGTGCCAGCAGGGGGTCAGGGGAGGATCAGCCCCAGCATTTT.

This clonotype was counted ten times or more. This sequence joins TRBV10-3 and TRBJ2-1, with 8 bases identical to TRBD2. This CDR3 region has 19 residues. Germline CDR1 ENHRY, CDR2 SYGVKD. The V and J ends lost 0 bases and 7 bases, in that order; junction bases with no gene match: 17. This CDR3 reads CAISESIMIAGRGGNEQFF. Written as DNA, the CDR3 is TGTGCCATCAGTGAGTCGATTATGATAGCGGGAAGGGGTGGGAATGAGCAGTTCTTC.

With respect to this clonotype: A much larger clone differs from this one at a single base, so this may be a read error. V gene TRBV2 combines with J gene TRBJ2-7, with TRBD2 as a possible D gene (7 bases). V lost 5 bases to trimming and J lost 1 base, with 15 bases between them. There are 15 residues in the CDR3. Germline V gene lookup returns CDR1 SNHLY and CDR2 FYNNEI. As DNA, the CDR3 is TGTGCCAGCAGTTTCGGTAGGGGGGGGTCCTACGAGCAGTACTTC. Protein product: CASSFGRGGSYEQYF.

The sample holds many counts of this clonotype. J is TRBJ2-7 and V is TRBV29-1; 8 nucleotides match TRBD2. Germline V CDR1 and CDR2: SQVTM, ANQGSEA. V shed 4 bases and J 0 bases; nucleotides not matched to a gene: 5. This CDR3 is 14 amino acids long. CDR3: CSVGLATSSYEQYF. The CDR3 bases are TGCAGCGTTGGACTAGCGACTAGCTCCTACGAGCAGTACTTC.

V and J are TRBV12-3 or TRBV12-4 and TRBJ2-2; 14 bases match TRBD2. The CDR3 extends over 19 amino acids. V trimming: 11 bases; J trimming: 6 bases; junction bases outside the gene matches: 20. Written as DNA, the CDR3 is TGTGCCTGCTATGCGGTGGGGGGGACTAGCGGGAGTATCTCCGGGGAGCTGTTTTTT. Amino acids: CACYAVGGTSGSISGELFF.

This clonotype has more than one count but fewer than ten. A read error may account for a junction end that differs from germline. J is TRBJ2-7 and V is TRBV7-2, with 7 positions matching TRBD2. Germline V gene sequence: CDR1 SGHTA, CDR2 FQGNSA. The CDR3 consists of 16 residues. DNA for the CDR3: TGTGCCGGCAGCTTAGCGTTGAGGGAGGGGTCCTACGAGCAGTACTTC. Residues: CAGSLALREGSYEQYF.

This clonotype showed up many times. The J gene is TRBJ2-7, the V gene TRBV27, with D possibly being TRBD2 (5 bases). The germline CDR1 and CDR2 sequences are MNHEY and SMNVEV (reference sequence). The V and J ends lost 1 base and 2 bases respectively, with 12 bases between them. This CDR3 has 15 residues. This chain's CDR3 is CASSLFLGRAYEQYF. The DNA of the CDR3 is TGTGCCAGCAGTTTATTTCTGGGGAGAGCCTACGAGCAGTACTTC.

The sample holds many counts of this clonotype. V gene TRBV12-3 or TRBV12-4 combines with J gene TRBJ1-1; 8 bases line up with TRBD1. The CDR3 has 14 residues. The junction had 5 bases not matched to a gene; V was cut back by 5 bases and J by 3 bases. The CDR3 DNA reads as TGTGCCAGCAGTCTCACAGGGGGAGACACTGAAGCTTTCTTT. This translates into CASSLTGGDTEAFF.

This chain joins TRBV2 and TRBJ2-4, with D perhaps being TRBD1 or TRBD2 (5 bases each). This CDR3 has 12 residues. Trimming took 6 bases from V and 6 from J, leaving 9 bases between them. The germline gives CDR1 SNHLY, CDR2 FYNNEI. Written as DNA, the CDR3 is TGTGCCAGCAGGAGGGACGGAAACATTCAGTACTTC. This gives the protein CASRRDGNIQYF.

This clonotype was detected many times. The rearrangement links TRBV7-3 to TRBJ2-5; 8 bases fit TRBD2. Germline V gene lookup returns CDR1 SGHTA and CDR2 FQGTGA. V lost 2 bases and J lost 2; bases outside the gene matches: 10. The CDR3 is made up of 17 amino acids. The CDR3 reads CASSLGGQRERQETQYF. CDR3 nucleotide sequence: TGTGCCAGCAGCTTAGGAGGCCAGCGGGAGAGACAAGAGACCCAGTACTTC.

The table lists this clonotype with many counts. The chain employs TRBV3-1 and TRBJ2-1; D is possibly TRBD1 (6 bases). Looked up from germline, CDR1 is LGHDT and CDR2 is YNNKEL (reference sequence). Trimming took 4 bases from V and 6 from J, leaving 19 bases between them. The CDR3 consists of 16 residues. The chain's CDR3 is CASSLSWGPGSNEQFF. In nucleotides, the CDR3 is TGTGCCAGCAGCCTATCCTGGGGGCCAGGGAGCAATGAGCAGTTCTTC.

This clonotype was recorded at least ten times. CDR3 DNA: TGTGCCAGCAGTCCCCGGACAGGGGCTAGCGAGCAGTACTTC. This translates into CASSPRTGASEQYF. The chain employs TRBV12-3 or TRBV12-4 and TRBJ2-7, with TRBD1 matching 9 bases. CDR3 length equals 14 residues. V lost 5 bases, J lost 6 bases, and 8 bases stayed unmatched.

At least ten counts were recorded for this clonotype. This chain joins TRBV27 and TRBJ1-4; D perhaps matches TRBD1 (6 bases). Per the germline V gene, CDR1 is MNHEY and CDR2 is SMNVEV (reference sequence). With 0 bases removed from V and 8 bases from J, the gap between germline ends came to 13 bases. The CDR3 length is 15 residues. The CDR3, as DNA: TGTGCCAGCAGTTTATCACAGGGTCGGAGCGAAAAACTGTTTTTT. This encodes CASSLSQGRSEKLFF.

This clonotype showed up many times. The V call is TRBV5-4, the J call TRBJ2-2; a weak D match, TRBD2 (6 bases). V was pared by 2 bases and J by 4 bases, with 12 bases between. The CDR3 spans 15 residues. The V gene's germline CDR1 is SGHNT and CDR2 YYREEE (reference sequence). CDR3 loop: CASSLGGGLTGELFF. CDR3 sequence (DNA): TGTGCCAGCAGCTTAGGTGGGGGACTCACCGGGGAGCTGTTTTTT.

Concerning this clonotype itself: One end of the junction is discordant with germline, which a read error may explain. This chain links TRBV30 with TRBJ2-1; D unclear. The CDR3 totals 13 residues. From germline, CDR1 is GTSNPN and CDR2 SVGIG (reference sequence). CDR3 coding DNA: TGTGCCTGGAGTGTACACGCCCCGAATGAGCAGTCCTTC. Residues: CAWSVHAPNEQSF.

This clonotype has a count of ten or more. This chain joins TRBV11-3 and TRBJ2-7; a possible D gene is TRBD2 (6 bases). Trimming pared 6 bases from V and 6 bases from J, leaving 18 bases between. Germline assignment: CDR1 SGHNT and CDR2 YENEEA. There are 14 residues in the CDR3. CDR3 protein: CASRSGGSSPEQYF. The CDR3 DNA follows: TGTGCCAGCAGATCTGGAGGGTCCAGTCCCGAGCAGTACTTC. Filled out from reference TRBV11-3 and TRBJ2-7, the complete variable domain reads EAGVVQSPRYKIIEKKQPVAFWCNPISGHNTLYWYLQNLGQGPELLIRYENEEAVDDSQLPKDRFSAERLKGVDSTLKIQPAELGDSAVYLCASRSGGSSPEQYFGPGTRLTVT.

The rearrangement uses TRBV6-5 and TRBJ2-5; D perhaps matches TRBD2 (5 bases). The germline CDR1 and CDR2 sequences are MNHEY and SVGAGI. Trimming cost V 3 bases and J 0 bases, with 11 bases left between them. CDR3 size: 15 residues. This chain's CDR3 is CASSYDTGDQETQYF. CDR3 in DNA: TGTGCCAGCAGTTATGACACCGGGGACCAAGAGACCCAGTACTTC.